One sample yielded the 6 T cell receptor beta chains listed below, sequenced in a study of blood T cells in healthy people across ages. Using a J-beta primer mix together with a sample-barcoded 5' primer, a second PCR was run for roughly 6 to 12 cycles. TCRdb itself ran the 5' RACE reads through MiXCR, one entry per CDR3 protein. This table holds 750,000 to 950,000 distinct CDR3 sequences, 25% to 35% found once. The data were also submitted as part of a second study, on T cells of mothers and their children.

Material: blood. The receptors come from a woman aged 40 to 50 in good health.

As regards this clonotype: A read error may produce the germline difference seen at one junction end. The chain employs TRBV10-3 and TRBJ2-1; 8 positions agree with TRBD2. Germline V lookup: CDR1 ENHRY, CDR2 SYGVKD. CDR3 length: 13 amino acids. The CDR3 is CAVSPGGRNEQFF. The CDR3 DNA is TGTGCCGTCAGCCCGGGGGGGCGAAATGAGCAGTTCTTC.

The chain employs TRBV10-3 and TRBJ2-2; D remains ambiguous. Germline V gene lookup returns CDR1 ENHRY and CDR2 SYGVKD. V was clipped by 4 bases and J by 1 base, with 7 bases between them. The CDR3 length is 14 residues. The CDR3 loop reads CAISVSKNTGELFF. The CDR3 DNA reads as TGTGCCATCAGTGTATCGAAGAACACCGGGGAGCTGTTTTTT.

This rearrangement joins TRBV5-5 to TRBJ2-5, with 7 bases matching TRBD1. Germline CDR1 is SGHKS and CDR2 is YYEKEE (reference sequence). Germline trimming cut 5 bases from V and 11 bases from J; bases unmatched to any gene: 12. The CDR3 covers 13 residues. The CDR3 DNA reads as TGTGCCAGCAGAGGGACAGCGCACTTAGGGCAGTACTTC. This encodes CASRGTAHLGQYF.

This clonotype was seen a handful of times. V is TRBV29-1 and J is TRBJ2-5; the match to TRBD1 covers 8 bases. TRBJ2-7 matches the DNA end more closely, so the J call is doubtful. The CDR3 contains 16 residues. From germline, CDR1 is SQVTM and CDR2 ANQGSEA. For the CDR3, the DNA is TGCGGCGCTGTGGCCCCAAGGGGCAGGGGGCATCACGAGCAGTACTTC. Amino acid sequence: CGAVAPRGRGHHEQYF.

The chain employs TRBV2 and TRBJ2-5, with D perhaps given as TRBD1 or TRBD2 (5 bases each). Germline-derived CDR1 and CDR2 are SNHLY and FYNNEI. The CDR3 runs to 15 residues. V was pared by 0 bases and J by 2 bases, with 10 bases between. The DNA of the CDR3 is TGTGCCAGCAGTGAAGCCCGGGACCAGCAAGAGACCCAGTACTTC. Its translation is CASSEARDQQETQYF.

This clonotype was picked up a small number of times. This chain joins TRBV6-4 and TRBJ2-7, with TRBD2 matching 9 bases. The CDR3 runs 16 residues. The germline V gene encodes CDR1 MRHNA and CDR2 SNTAGT. J was trimmed by 2 bases and V by 7 bases; bases with no gene match: 12. The CDR3: CASKGGQRGVTYEQYF. The DNA for the CDR3 is TGTGCCAGCAAGGGAGGCCAGCGGGGGGTTACCTACGAGCAGTACTTC.